These T cell receptor beta chains were read from a single sample in a study of T cells after yellow fever vaccination. A single record per CDR3 protein comes from TCRdb applying MiXCR to the 5' RACE reads. The profile shows about 140,000 distinct CDR3 sequences, about 7% of them singletons. The input for sequencing was CD4+ T cells sorted from PBMCs, taken 10 days after the yellow fever booster vaccination. The receptors stem from a man aged 25 to 40 who received the YFV17D yellow fever vaccine. Both conserved end residues are part of each CDR3. Each record gives: V gene, J gene, CDR3 protein.

TRBV18	TRBJ1-1	CASSPGIEGAFF
TRBV6-2/TRBV6-3	TRBJ2-1	CASTNRDGISNEQFF
TRBV5-1	TRBJ2-3	CASSLDAALGTDTQYF
TRBV12-3/TRBV12-4	TRBJ2-3	CTFWGVAPRSDTQYF
TRBV6-5	TRBJ1-3	CASRAGTAFSGNTIYF
TRBV20-1	TRBJ2-5	CSARADQETQYF
TRBV30	TRBJ2-1	CAWSKVARGDEQFF
TRBV29-1	TRBJ2-5	CSAWDRQETQYF
TRBV10-3	TRBJ2-5	CAISAGQGQETQYF
TRBV29-1	TRBJ2-7	CSVEDRGTGVEQYF
TRBV3-1	TRBJ2-7	CASSQRDGAGAYF
TRBV23-1	TRBJ2-6	CASTLRSSGANVLTF
TRBV19	TRBJ1-5	CASSGTGFQPQHF
TRBV28	TRBJ2-1	CASSRPGAGGNNEQFF
TRBV20-1	TRBJ2-1	CSGRIRTSGNYNEQFF
TRBV6-5	TRBJ2-7	CASSYDGQPYEQYF
TRBV12-3/TRBV12-4	TRBJ1-1	CASTPDGRGGEAFF
TRBV12-3/TRBV12-4	TRBJ2-7	CASSSREASFYEQYF
TRBV5-5	TRBJ2-3	CASNPGETDTQYF
TRBV6-5	TRBJ2-7	CASSYPGGSSNSYEQYF
TRBV25-1	TRBJ2-7	CASSPQGFGRHEQYF
TRBV29-1	TRBJ1-1	CSVSWAGRTEAFF
TRBV7-2	TRBJ2-3	CASSSPAGDPTDTQYF
TRBV29-1	TRBJ1-2	CSAWEGGSYTF
TRBV10-1	TRBJ2-7	CAISPEIPGLAGDEQYF
TRBV6-5	TRBJ2-2	CASSYRLAGVTGELFF
TRBV6-1	TRBJ2-7	CASSPPEGGLRYEQYF
TRBV20-1	TRBJ1-5	CSARDRFVNQPQHF
TRBV11-2	TRBJ2-1	CASSSRTSGRGAYNEQFF
TRBV7-9	TRBJ2-6	CASSPARSGANVLTF
TRBV7-6	TRBJ2-1	CASSTLAGYNEQFF
TRBV29-1	TRBJ2-5	CSTRTLVETQYF
TRBV5-1	TRBJ1-1	CASSSIDGNTEAFF
TRBV20-1	TRBJ1-4	CSAHQTGRFEKLFF
TRBV4-2	TRBJ1-2	CASSQESGLNNYGYTF
TRBV5-1	TRBJ2-1	CASSLLGPTVGYEQFF
TRBV30	TRBJ2-1	CAWALVGSTYNEQFF
TRBV5-1	TRBJ2-7	CASSRESSGMDEQYF
TRBV20-1	TRBJ1-4	CSVRAGVNEKLFF
TRBV7-9	TRBJ2-7	CASSLVLAGGDEQYF
TRBV28	TRBJ2-5	CASSFTGLIETQYF
TRBV4-2	TRBJ1-2	CASSPTGGGQTYGYTF
TRBV29-1	TRBJ1-4	CSAGQATNEKLFF
TRBV28	TRBJ2-2	CASRTTGNTGELFF
TRBV6-2/TRBV6-3	TRBJ2-2	CASTQAVYTGELFF
TRBV21-1	TRBJ2-1	CASSKRQVDNEQFF
TRBV6-1	TRBJ2-3	CASSVTSGTTTDTQYF
TRBV20-1	TRBJ2-7	CSASAPGHVYEQYF
TRBV5-1	TRBJ2-7	CASSNRRDRFEQYF
TRBV7-6	TRBJ2-7	CASSLEGPGEQYF
TRBV7-2	TRBJ2-5	CASSRPGVLQETQYF